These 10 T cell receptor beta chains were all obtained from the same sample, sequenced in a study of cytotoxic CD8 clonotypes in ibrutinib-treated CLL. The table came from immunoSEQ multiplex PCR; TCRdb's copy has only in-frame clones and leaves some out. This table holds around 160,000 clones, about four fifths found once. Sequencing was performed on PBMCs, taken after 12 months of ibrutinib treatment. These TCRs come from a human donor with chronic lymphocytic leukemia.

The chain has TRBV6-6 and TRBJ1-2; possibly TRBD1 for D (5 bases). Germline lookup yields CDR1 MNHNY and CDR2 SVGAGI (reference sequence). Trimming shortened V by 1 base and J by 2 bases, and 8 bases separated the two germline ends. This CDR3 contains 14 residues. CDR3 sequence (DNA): TGTGCCAGCAGTTACTTGGGGACGAACTATGGCTACACCTTC. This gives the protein CASSYLGTNYGYTF.

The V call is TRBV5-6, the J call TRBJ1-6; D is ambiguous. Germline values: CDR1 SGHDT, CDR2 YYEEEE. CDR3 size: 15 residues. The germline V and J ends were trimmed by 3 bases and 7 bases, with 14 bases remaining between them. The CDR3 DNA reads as TGTGCCAGCAGCTCCCCTGCGGCTAGGAATTCACCCCTCCACTTT. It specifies CASSSPAARNSPLHF.

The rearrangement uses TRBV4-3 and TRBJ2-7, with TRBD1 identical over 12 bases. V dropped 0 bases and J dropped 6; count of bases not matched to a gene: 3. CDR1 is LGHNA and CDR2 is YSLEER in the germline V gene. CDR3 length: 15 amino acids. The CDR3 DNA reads TGCGCCAGCAGCCAAGATCGGGACAGGGGGCGCGAGCAGTACTTC. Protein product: CASSQDRDRGREQYF.

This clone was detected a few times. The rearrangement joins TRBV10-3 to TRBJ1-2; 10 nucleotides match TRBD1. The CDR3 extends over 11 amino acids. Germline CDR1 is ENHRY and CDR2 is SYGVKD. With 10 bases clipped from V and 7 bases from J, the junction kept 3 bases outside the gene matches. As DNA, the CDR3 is TGTGCCACCCGGACAGGGGGTGGCTACACCTTC. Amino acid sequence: CATRTGGGYTF.

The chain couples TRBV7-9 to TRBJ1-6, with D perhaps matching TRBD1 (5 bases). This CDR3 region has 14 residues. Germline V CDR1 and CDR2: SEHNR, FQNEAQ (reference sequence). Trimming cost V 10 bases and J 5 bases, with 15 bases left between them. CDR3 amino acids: CATSGDSNNSPLHF. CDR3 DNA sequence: TGTGCCACCTCAGGCGACAGCAATAATTCACCCCTCCACTTT. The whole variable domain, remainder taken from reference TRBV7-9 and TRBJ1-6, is DTGVSQNPRHKITKRGQNVTFRCDPISEHNRLYWYRQTLGQGPEFLTYFQNEAQLEKSRLLSDRFSAERPKGSFSTLEIQRTEQGDSAMYLCATSGDSNNSPLHFGNGTRLTVT.

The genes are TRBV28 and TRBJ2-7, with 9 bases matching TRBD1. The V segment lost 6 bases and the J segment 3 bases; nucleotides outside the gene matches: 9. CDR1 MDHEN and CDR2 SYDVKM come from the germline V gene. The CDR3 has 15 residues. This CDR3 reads CASSRPTGGYYEQYF. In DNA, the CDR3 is TGTGCCAGCAGCCGCCCAACAGGGGGCTACTACGAGCAGTACTTC.

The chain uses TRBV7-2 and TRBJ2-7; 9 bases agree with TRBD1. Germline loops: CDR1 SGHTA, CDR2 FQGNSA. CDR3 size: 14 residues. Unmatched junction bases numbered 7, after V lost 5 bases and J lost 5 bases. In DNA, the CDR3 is TGTGCCAGCAGCCTACGACAGGGGGAAAACGAGCAGTACTTC. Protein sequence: CASSLRQGENEQYF.

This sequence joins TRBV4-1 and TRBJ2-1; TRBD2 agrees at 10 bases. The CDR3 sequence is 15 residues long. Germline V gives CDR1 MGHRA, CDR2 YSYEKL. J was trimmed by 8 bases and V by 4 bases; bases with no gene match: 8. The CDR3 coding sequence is TGCGCCAGCAGCCGCCGGACTAGCGGCCGGGATGAGCAGTTCTTC. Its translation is CASSRRTSGRDEQFF.

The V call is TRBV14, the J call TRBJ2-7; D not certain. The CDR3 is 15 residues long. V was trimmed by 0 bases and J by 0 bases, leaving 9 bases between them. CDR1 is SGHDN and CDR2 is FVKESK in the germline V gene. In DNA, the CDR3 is TGTGCCAGCAGCCAAGAAGTCCTTAGCTCCTACGAGCAGTACTTC. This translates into CASSQEVLSSYEQYF.

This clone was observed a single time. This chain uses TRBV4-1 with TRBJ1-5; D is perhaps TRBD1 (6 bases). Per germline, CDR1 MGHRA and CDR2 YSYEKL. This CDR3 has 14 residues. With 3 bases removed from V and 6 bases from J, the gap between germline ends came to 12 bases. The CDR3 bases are TGCGCCAGCAGCCACGGGGCAGGGGTTCAGCCCCAGCATTTT. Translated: CASSHGAGVQPQHF.